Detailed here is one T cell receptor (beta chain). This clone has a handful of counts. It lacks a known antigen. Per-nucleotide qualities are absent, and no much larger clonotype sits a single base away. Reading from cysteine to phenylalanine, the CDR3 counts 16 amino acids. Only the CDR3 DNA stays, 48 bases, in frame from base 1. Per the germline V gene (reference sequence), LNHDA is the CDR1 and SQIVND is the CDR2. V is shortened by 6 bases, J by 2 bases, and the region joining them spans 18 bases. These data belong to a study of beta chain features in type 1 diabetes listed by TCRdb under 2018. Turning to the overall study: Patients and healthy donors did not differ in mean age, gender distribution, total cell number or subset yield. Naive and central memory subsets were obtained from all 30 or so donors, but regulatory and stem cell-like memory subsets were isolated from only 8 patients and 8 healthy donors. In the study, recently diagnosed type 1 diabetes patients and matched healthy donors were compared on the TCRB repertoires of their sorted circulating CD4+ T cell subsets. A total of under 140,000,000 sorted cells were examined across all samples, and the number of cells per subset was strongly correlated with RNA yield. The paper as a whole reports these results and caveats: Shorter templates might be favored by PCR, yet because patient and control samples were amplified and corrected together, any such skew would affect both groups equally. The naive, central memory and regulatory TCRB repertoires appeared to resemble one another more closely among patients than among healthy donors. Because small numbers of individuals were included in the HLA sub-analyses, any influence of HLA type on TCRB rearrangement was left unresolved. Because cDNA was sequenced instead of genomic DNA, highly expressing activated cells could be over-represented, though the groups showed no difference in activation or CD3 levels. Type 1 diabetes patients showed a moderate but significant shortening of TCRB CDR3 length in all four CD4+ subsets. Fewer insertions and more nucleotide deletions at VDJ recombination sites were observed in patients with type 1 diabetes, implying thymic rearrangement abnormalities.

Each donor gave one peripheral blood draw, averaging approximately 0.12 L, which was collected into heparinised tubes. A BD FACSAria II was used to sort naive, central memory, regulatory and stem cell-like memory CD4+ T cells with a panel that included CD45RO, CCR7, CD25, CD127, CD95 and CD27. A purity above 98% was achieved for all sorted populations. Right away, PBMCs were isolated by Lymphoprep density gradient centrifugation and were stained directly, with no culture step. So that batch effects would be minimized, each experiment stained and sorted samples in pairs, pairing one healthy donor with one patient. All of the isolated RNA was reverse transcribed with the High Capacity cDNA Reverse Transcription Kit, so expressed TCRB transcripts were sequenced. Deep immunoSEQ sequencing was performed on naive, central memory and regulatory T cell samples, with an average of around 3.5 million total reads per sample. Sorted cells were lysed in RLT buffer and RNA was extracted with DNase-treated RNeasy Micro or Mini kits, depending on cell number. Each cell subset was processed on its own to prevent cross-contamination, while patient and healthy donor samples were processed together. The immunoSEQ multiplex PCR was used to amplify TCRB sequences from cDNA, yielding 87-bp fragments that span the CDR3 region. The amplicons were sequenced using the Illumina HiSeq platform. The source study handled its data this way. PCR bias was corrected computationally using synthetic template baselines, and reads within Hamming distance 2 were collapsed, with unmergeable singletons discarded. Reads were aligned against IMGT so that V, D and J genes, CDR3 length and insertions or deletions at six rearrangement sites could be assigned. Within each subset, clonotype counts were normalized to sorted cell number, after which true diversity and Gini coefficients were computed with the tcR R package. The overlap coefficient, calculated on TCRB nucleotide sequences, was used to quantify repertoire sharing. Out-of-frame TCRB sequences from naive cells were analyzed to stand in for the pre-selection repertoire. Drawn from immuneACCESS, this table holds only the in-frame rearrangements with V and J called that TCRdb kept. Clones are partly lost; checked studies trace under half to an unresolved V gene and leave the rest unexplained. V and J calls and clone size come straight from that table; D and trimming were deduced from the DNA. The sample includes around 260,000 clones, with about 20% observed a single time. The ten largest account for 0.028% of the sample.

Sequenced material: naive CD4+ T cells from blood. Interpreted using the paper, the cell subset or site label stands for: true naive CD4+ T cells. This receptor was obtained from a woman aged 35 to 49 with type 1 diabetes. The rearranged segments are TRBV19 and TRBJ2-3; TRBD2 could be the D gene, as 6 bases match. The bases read TGTGCCAGTAGAAGCTGGGACTTTTTAAACACAGATACGCAGTATTTT. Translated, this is CASRSWDFLNTDTQYF.